One sample yielded the 5 T cell receptor beta chains listed below, sequenced in a study of cytomegalovirus exposure and HLA in healthy donors. Primers: 60 Vbeta forward and 13 Jbeta reverse. TCRdb's copy holds only in-frame clones and misses some; the assay was immunoSEQ multiplex PCR. The profile shows about 130,000 clones, 75% to 85% of them singletons. Sequenced input: PBMCs. Source of these receptors: a woman in her 40s in good health and CMV-seropositive.

The rearrangement links TRBV9 to TRBJ2-7, with 8 bases fitting TRBD2. The CDR3 is made up of 15 amino acids. The ends lost 4 bases at V and 3 bases at J; junction bases unmatched: 9. Per the germline V gene, CDR1 is SGDLS and CDR2 is YYNGEE. CDR3 coding DNA: TGTGCCAGCAGCCCTCTAACTAGCGGATACTACGAGCAGTACTTC. Encoded protein: CASSPLTSGYYEQYF.

The gene calls are TRBV30 and TRBJ1-1; D ambiguous. V was trimmed by 4 bases and J by 1 base, leaving 10 bases between them. Germline V CDR1 and CDR2: GTSNPN, SVGIG (reference sequence). This CDR3 contains 13 residues. CDR3 sequence (DNA): TGTGCCTGGATACCGGGGTGGAACACTGAAGCTTTCTTT. Its protein product is CAWIPGWNTEAFF. Supplemented by reference TRBV30 and TRBJ1-1, the full variable domain reads SQTIHQWPATLVQPVGSPLSLECTVEGTSNPNLYWYRQAAGRGLQLLFYSVGIGQISSEVPQNLSASRPQDRQFILSSKKLLLSDSGFYLCAWIPGWNTEAFFGQGTRLTVV.

The V call is TRBV6-5, the J call TRBJ1-3, with a weak D call TRBD1 (5 bases). The CDR3 has 11 amino acids. Germline-derived CDR1 and CDR2 are MNHEY and SVGAGI. Trimming removed 7 bases from V and 8 bases from J, with 9 bases in between. The CDR3 nucleotides read TGTGCCAGCATCACGACAGACACCATATATTTT. Its protein is CASITTDTIYF.

V and J are TRBV6-5 and TRBJ2-7; TRBD2 agrees at 7 bases. The CDR3 is made up of 13 amino acids. Germline V lookup: CDR1 MNHEY, CDR2 SVGAGI. J lost 3 bases, V lost 6 bases, and 5 bases had no gene match. CDR3 coding DNA: TGTGCCAGCAGCCAGGGACTACACTACGAGCAGTACTTC. Encoded protein: CASSQGLHYEQYF.

J is TRBJ1-2 and V is TRBV9, with 11 bases identical to TRBD1. Germline CDR1 is SGDLS and CDR2 is YYNGEE. The CDR3 is 15 residues long. Losses at the gene ends were 3 bases for V and 5 bases for J; bases not matched to a gene: 6. The CDR3 spells CASSAGTGGHYGYTF. The CDR3 coding sequence is TGTGCCAGCAGCGCAGGGACAGGGGGTCATTATGGCTACACCTTC.